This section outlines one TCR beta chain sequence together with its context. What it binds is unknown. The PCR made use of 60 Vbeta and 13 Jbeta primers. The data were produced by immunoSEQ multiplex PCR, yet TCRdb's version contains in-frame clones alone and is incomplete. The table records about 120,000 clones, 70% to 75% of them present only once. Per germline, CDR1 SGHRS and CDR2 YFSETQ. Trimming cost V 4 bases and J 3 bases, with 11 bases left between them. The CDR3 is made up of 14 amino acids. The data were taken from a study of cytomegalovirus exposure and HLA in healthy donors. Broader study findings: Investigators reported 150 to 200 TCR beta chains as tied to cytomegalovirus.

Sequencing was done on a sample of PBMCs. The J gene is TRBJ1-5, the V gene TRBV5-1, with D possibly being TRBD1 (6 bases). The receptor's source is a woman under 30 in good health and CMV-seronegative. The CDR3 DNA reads TGCGCCAGCAGCGCAGGGGATATCAATCAGCCCCAGCATTTT. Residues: CASSAGDINQPQHF.